The next 3 T cell receptor beta chains were all read from a single sample in a study of CD8 T cells in ankylosing spondylitis. TCRdb re-called the 5' RACE reads with MiXCR, one entry per CDR3 protein. The sample lists 150,000 to 200,000 distinct CDR3 sequences, around 32% occurring once. Material for sequencing was synovial fluid, either unsorted or a sorted T cell fraction (not recorded which). The source is a male donor with ankylosing spondylitis.

This clonotype has more than one count but fewer than ten. V usage is TRBV29-1 and J usage is TRBJ1-2, with 10 bases aligning to TRBD1. Germline V gene data show CDR1 as SQVTM and CDR2 as ANQGSEA. Trimming removed 0 bases from V and 7 bases from J; junction bases left unmatched: 5. CDR3 length: 14 amino acids. The CDR3 spells CSVEDDRGRSGYTF. DNA for the CDR3: TGCAGCGTTGAAGATGACAGGGGGCGAAGTGGCTACACCTTC.

The chain carries TRBV30 and TRBJ2-1, with D uncertain. Trimming removed 1 base at V and 7 bases at J, with 8 bases between. Germline lookup yields CDR1 GTSNPN and CDR2 SVGIG (reference sequence). This CDR3 is 12 amino acids long. CDR3 in DNA: TGTGCCTGGAGTGCCCGTACGAATGAGCAGTTCTTC. Its translation: CAWSARTNEQFF.

The chain combines TRBV12-3 or TRBV12-4 with TRBJ1-5, with a weak D call TRBD1 (6 bases). V was cut by 5 bases and J by 3 bases, with 11 bases left in between. CDR3 length equals 14 residues. The CDR3 sequence is CASSPTGANQPQHF. The DNA for the CDR3 is TGTGCCAGCAGTCCGACGGGGGCCAATCAGCCCCAGCATTTT.